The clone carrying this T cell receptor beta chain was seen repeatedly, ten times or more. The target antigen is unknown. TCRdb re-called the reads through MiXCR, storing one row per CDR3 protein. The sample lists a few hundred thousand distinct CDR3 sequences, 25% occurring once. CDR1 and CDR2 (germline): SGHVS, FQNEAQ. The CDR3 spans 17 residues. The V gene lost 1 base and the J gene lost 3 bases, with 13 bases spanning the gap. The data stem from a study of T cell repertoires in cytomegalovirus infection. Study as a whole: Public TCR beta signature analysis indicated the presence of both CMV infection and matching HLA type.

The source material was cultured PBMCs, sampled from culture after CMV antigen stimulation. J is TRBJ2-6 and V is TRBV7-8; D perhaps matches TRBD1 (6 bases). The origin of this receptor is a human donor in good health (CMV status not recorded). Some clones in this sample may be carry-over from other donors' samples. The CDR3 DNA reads TGTGCCAGCAGCTTAGGCTTAGGGGGAGTTGGGGCCAACGTCCTGACTTTC. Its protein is CASSLGLGGVGANVLTF. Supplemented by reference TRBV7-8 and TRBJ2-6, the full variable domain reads GAGVSQSPRYKVAKRGQDVALRCDPISGHVSLFWYQQALGQGPEFLTYFQNEAQLDKSGLPSDRFFAERPEGSVSTLKIQRTQQEDSAVYLCASSLGLGGVGANVLTFGAGSRLTVL.